This TCR beta chain was observed in a study of cytomegalovirus exposure and HLA in healthy donors. General study findings and limits: Some V segments, TRBV6-2 and TRBV6-3 among them, were indistinguishable and were therefore excluded.

Germline V gene data show CDR1 as MNHNS and CDR2 as SASEGT. The CDR3 runs to 16 residues. Trimming took off 4 bases at V and 1 base at J, with 17 bases between the two ends. The PCR had 60 Vbeta and 13 Jbeta primers. Only in-frame clones appear in the TCRdb table, and some are missing; sequencing was by immunoSEQ multiplex PCR. The repertoire holds about 120,000 clones, with roughly 83% as singletons. Remarks on this clone: What it binds is unknown.

Sequences were obtained from PBMCs. The genes are TRBV6-1 and TRBJ2-7; no reliable D call. The sequence derives from a man aged 30 to 39 in good health and CMV-seropositive. CDR3 in amino acids: CASSGRSMVLSYEQYF. The CDR3 DNA follows: TGTGCCAGCAGTGGACGGAGTATGGTACTATCCTACGAGCAGTACTTC.